The 12 T cell receptor beta chains given below trace back to one sample, sequenced in a study of immune heterogeneity within non-small cell lung tumors. Bulk tumor genomic DNA served as template, at roughly 600 ng per sample. Several spatially distant biopsies were obtained per primary tumor intraoperatively. Curative surgery was performed on patients who had untreated, newly diagnosed non-small cell lung cancer. Multiplex PCR amplified the TCR beta CDR3 region. Its first round ran for around 10 cycles with 32 V and 13 J primers. TCRdb reanalysed the multiplex PCR reads using MiXCR and keeps one entry per CDR3 protein. The sample lists 20,000 to 25,000 distinct CDR3 sequences, 27% occurring once. The specimen sequenced was lung tumor tissue. The receptors come from a man aged 35-49 years with non-small cell lung cancer.

This clonotype was counted ten times or more. The chain uses TRBV5-1 and TRBJ2-7, with 9 bases lining up with TRBD1. V lost 4 bases to trimming and J lost 3 bases; unmatched junction nucleotides: 5. CDR3 length: 14 residues. Germline loops: CDR1 SGHRS, CDR2 YFSETQ. The CDR3 loop reads CASSTTGGNYEQYF. CDR3 DNA sequence: TGCGCCAGCAGCACAACAGGGGGCAACTACGAGCAGTACTTC.

The chain carries TRBV7-9 and TRBJ2-5, with D perhaps TRBD2 (5 bases). This CDR3 is built from 15 residues. With 5 bases removed from V and 5 bases from J, the gap between germline ends came to 18 bases. CDR1 SEHNR and CDR2 FQNEAQ come from the germline V gene (reference sequence). The CDR3 here is CASSPGGGGGETQYF. CDR3 DNA: TGTGCCAGCAGCCCCGGTGGAGGAGGCGGGGAGACCCAGTACTTC.

Here the CDR3 reads CSAFRVNTEAFF. The CDR3 DNA reads as TGCAGTGCTTTCAGGGTAAACACTGAAGCTTTCTTT. The chain uses TRBV20-1 and TRBJ1-1; TRBD1 might be the D (5 bases). This CDR3 comprises 12 residues. The ends were cut back, 5 bases at V and 2 bases at J, with 9 bases in the middle. Per the germline V gene, CDR1 is DFQATT and CDR2 is SNEGSKA (reference sequence).

This clonotype was seen many times. Here the CDR3 DNA reads TGTGCCGGACGGACAGGGGGCACCAATCAGCCCCAGCATTTT. This translates into CAGRTGGTNQPQHF. The gene calls are TRBV28 and TRBJ1-5, with 11 positions matching TRBD1. J was trimmed by 3 bases and V by 11 bases; bases with no gene match: 6. CDR1 is MDHEN, CDR2 SYDVKM, per germline. The CDR3 is 14 amino acids.

There are many counts of this clonotype. V usage is TRBV7-3 and J usage is TRBJ2-3; 9 bases align to TRBD2. V gave up 2 bases and J gave up 2 bases; unmatched junction bases: 5. From germline, CDR1 is SGHTA and CDR2 FQGTGA. The CDR3 is 16 amino acids. CDR3 coding DNA: TGTGCCAGCAGCTTAGAGGCGGGAGGGGCCACAGATACGCAGTATTTT. Translating it yields CASSLEAGGATDTQYF.

The rearrangement joins TRBV7-9 to TRBJ2-7; D might be TRBD1 (5 bases). This CDR3 is built from 15 residues. V was clipped by 4 bases and J by 2 bases, with 15 bases between them. Germline assignment: CDR1 SEHNR and CDR2 FQNEAQ (reference sequence). The CDR3 nucleotides read TGTGCCAGCAGCTCCCCAGGGCGGTCCCCCTACGAGCAGTACTTC. It codes for CASSSPGRSPYEQYF. Filled out from reference TRBV7-9 and TRBJ2-7, the complete variable domain reads DTGVSQNPRHKITKRGQNVTFRCDPISEHNRLYWYRQTLGQGPEFLTYFQNEAQLEKSRLLSDRFSAERPKGSFSTLEIQRTEQGDSAMYLCASSSPGRSPYEQYFGPGTRLTVT.

As regards this clonotype: A much larger clone differs from this one at a single base, so this may be a read error. V usage is TRBV6-1 and J usage is TRBJ2-1; TRBD2 matches 7 bases. Germline V gives CDR1 MNHNS, CDR2 SASEGT. CDR3 length: 15 amino acids. J lost 10 bases, V lost 8 bases, and 17 bases had no gene match. As DNA, the CDR3 is TGTGCCAGCGCCCGGGGGGTGGGTCTCATTGTGGAGCAGTTCTTC. Protein product: CASARGVGLIVEQFF.

The table lists this clonotype with many counts. This chain joins TRBV9 and TRBJ2-1, with a weak D call TRBD2 (5 bases). Trimming left V 0 bases short and J 4 bases short, with 11 bases between. The CDR3 length is 15 residues. Germline CDR1 SGDLS, CDR2 YYNGEE. CDR3 DNA sequence: TGTGCCAGCAGCGTAGCGGTAGCGACTTACAATGAGCAGTTCTTC. It is translated as CASSVAVATYNEQFF.

About this clonotype itself: A clone one base away is much larger, so this may be a read error. This chain connects TRBV11-2 to TRBJ2-7; the D is unclear. CDR1 and CDR2 (germline): SGHAT, FQNNGV. V gave up 6 bases and J gave up 3 bases, with 12 bases separating them. The CDR3 spans 13 residues. DNA of the CDR3: TGTGCCAGCAGGAGAGAGTCCCGCTACGAGCAGTACTTC. Amino acids: CASRRESRYEQYF.

Note on this clonotype: Germline is not matched at one junction end, which may reflect a read error. The V call is TRBV11-2, the J call TRBJ2-1, with TRBD1 identical over 11 bases. This CDR3 is 15 amino acids long. CDR1 and CDR2 from the germline V gene are SGHAT and FQNNGV. CDR3 in amino acids: CAISWGQGDYNEQFF. The CDR3 DNA follows: TGTGCCATCAGCTGGGGACAGGGGGACTACAATGAGCAGTTCTTC.

As to this clonotype: This could be a read error, since a much larger clone is one nucleotide away. In this CDR3 the conserved last residue, phenylalanine or tryptophan, is missing, so a read error is likely. The chain links TRBV20-1 to TRBJ2-1; D remains unclear. The CDR3 consists of 19 residues. Per germline, CDR1 DFQATT and CDR2 SNEGSKA (reference sequence). V shed 1 base and J shed 2 bases, with 24 bases lying between them. In DNA form, the CDR3 reads TGCAGTGCTAGAGTTCCCGCCTCACATAGAGTGAGCACCTACAATGAGCAGTTCTTG. This codes for CSARVPASHRVSTYNEQFL.

By share of the sample, this clonotype is medium-sized (0.01 to 0.1%). The rearrangement joins TRBV6-1 to TRBJ1-3; TRBD1 is a possible D gene (6 bases). Germline CDR1 reads MNHNS; CDR2 reads SASEGT. Trimming took 0 bases from V and 4 from J, leaving 13 bases between them. The CDR3 is made up of 16 amino acids. CDR3 DNA: TGTGCCAGCAGTGAAGCGATGGGCAGGGGAGGAAACACCATATATTTT. Translation: CASSEAMGRGGNTIYF.